A selection of T cell receptor beta chains follows, all from one sample in a study of blood T cell repertoires in COVID-19. Sequenced by immunoSEQ multiplex PCR; TCRdb stores in-frame clones only, minus some. Here the sample spans about 160,000 clones, 84% being singletons. Sequencing was carried out using peripheral blood. The receptors were gathered from a man between 65 and 85 years old with acute or convalescent COVID-19. The CDR3 runs from the conserved cysteine through the conserved F or W. Fields, in order: CDR3 length, V gene, J gene, D gene, clone size, CDR3 protein, CDR3 DNA. A D gene is named only where the DNA matches it firmly. Size tells how often a clone was seen (once, few, many) or the class of an expanded clone, and some rows leave it out.

>19|TRBV11-2|TRBJ2-7|TRBD2|NA
CASSLERGTSGAIFYEQYF
TGTGCCAGCAGCTTAGAGAGGGGGACTAGCGGGGCTATTTTCTACGAGCAGTACTTC
>17|TRBV7-2|TRBJ1-3|TRBD1|NA
CASSLGLTGGAGNTIYF
TGTGCCAGCAGCTTAGGCCTCACAGGGGGGGCTGGAAACACCATATATTTT
>13|TRBV2|TRBJ1-4|NA|NA
CASLGVTNEKLFF
TGTGCCAGCCTAGGGGTAACTAATGAAAAACTGTTTTTT
>13|TRBV29-1|TRBJ1-5|TRBD1|NA
CSVQGAEGQPQHF
TGCAGCGTCCAGGGGGCAGAAGGTCAGCCCCAGCATTTT
>13|TRBV6-5|TRBJ2-7|NA|once
CASSYSFLYEQYF
TGTGCCAGCAGTTACTCGTTCCTCTACGAGCAGTACTTC
>14|TRBV18|TRBJ1-1|NA|NA
CASSPRGSETEAFF
TGTGCCAGCTCACCTAGGGGTTCGGAAACTGAAGCTTTCTTT
>14|TRBV3-1/TRBV3-2|TRBJ1-2|NA|NA
CASSQGGGSYGYTF
TGTGCCAGCAGCCAAGGGGGGGGGTCCTATGGCTACACCTTC
>15|TRBV28|TRBJ2-2|TRBD1|NA
CASSSDRTNTGELFF
TGTGCCAGCAGTTCGGACAGGACCAACACCGGGGAGCTGTTTTTT
>13|TRBV2|TRBJ1-5|NA|NA
CASTGRADQPQHF
TGTGCCAGCACCGGGAGGGCGGATCAGCCCCAGCATTTT
>13|TRBV5-1|TRBJ1-2|NA|NA
CAGDRCAGYGYTF
TGCGCCGGAGATCGCTGTGCTGGCTATGGCTACACCTTC
>10|TRBV18|TRBJ2-5|NA|once
CASRQETQYF
TGTGCCAGCCGTCAAGAGACCCAGTACTTC
>16|TRBV28|TRBJ2-7|NA|few
CASSLKLAQGDYEQYF
TGTGCCAGCAGTTTAAAGCTGGCTCAGGGCGACTACGAGCAGTACTTC
>13|TRBV7-8|TRBJ2-7|NA|once
CASSLGGLNEQYF
TGTGCCAGCAGCTTAGGGGGCTTAAACGAGCAGTACTTC
>18|TRBV5-1|TRBJ2-1|TRBD2|NA
CASSLGPGGEGSYNEQFF
TGCGCCAGCAGCTTGGGCCCAGGTGGGGAGGGCTCCTACAATGAGCAGTTCTTC
>13|TRBV19|TRBJ1-1|NA|NA
CASSEMQNTEAFF
TGTGCCAGTAGTGAGATGCAGAACACTGAAGCTTTCTTT
>17|TRBV9|TRBJ1-3|NA|once
CASSDRNPYDSGNTIYF
TGTGCCAGCAGTGACAGAAATCCCTACGACTCTGGAAACACCATATATTTT
>15|TRBV2|TRBJ2-7|TRBD2|NA
CASRGLAGAKYEQYF
TGTGCCAGCAGAGGACTAGCGGGAGCGAAGTACGAGCAGTACTTC
>15|TRBV2|TRBJ2-1|NA|NA
CASSESRGSYNEQFF
TGTGCCAGCAGTGAGTCTAGGGGTTCCTACAATGAGCAGTTCTTC
>13|TRBV10-2|TRBJ1-5|NA|few
CASRSTGLQPQHF
TGCGCCAGCAGATCCACAGGGCTCCAGCCCCAGCATTTT
>15|TRBV7-6|TRBJ1-2|NA|NA
CASSLAMGGATGYTF
TGTGCCAGCAGCTTAGCTATGGGGGGGGCGACCGGCTACACCTTC
>15|TRBV18|TRBJ2-7|NA|NA
CASSPMTGEGYEQYF
TGTGCCAGCTCACCGATGACAGGGGAGGGTTACGAGCAGTACTTC